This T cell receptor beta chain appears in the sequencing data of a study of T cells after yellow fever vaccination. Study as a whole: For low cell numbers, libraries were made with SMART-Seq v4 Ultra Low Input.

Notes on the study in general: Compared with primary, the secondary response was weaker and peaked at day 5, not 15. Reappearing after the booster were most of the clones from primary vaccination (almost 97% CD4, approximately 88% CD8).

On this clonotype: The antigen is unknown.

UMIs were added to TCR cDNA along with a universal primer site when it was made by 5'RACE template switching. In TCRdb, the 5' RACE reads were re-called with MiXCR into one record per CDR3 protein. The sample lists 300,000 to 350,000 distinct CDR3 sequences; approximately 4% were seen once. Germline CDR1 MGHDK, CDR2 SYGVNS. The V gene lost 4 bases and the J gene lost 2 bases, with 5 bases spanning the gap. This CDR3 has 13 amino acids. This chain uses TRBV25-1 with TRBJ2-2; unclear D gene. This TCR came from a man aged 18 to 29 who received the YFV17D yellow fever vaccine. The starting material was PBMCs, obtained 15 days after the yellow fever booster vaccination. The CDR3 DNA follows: TGTGCCAGCAGTGTTCAAAACACCGGGGAGCTGTTTTTT. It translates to CASSVQNTGELFF.